One and the same sample provided the 25 T cell receptor beta chains below, sequenced in a study of cytomegalovirus exposure and HLA in healthy donors. Assay: immunoSEQ multiplex PCR; the TCRdb copy retains only in-frame clones and omits some. The sample lists some 290,000 clones; 88% were seen once. The source material was PBMCs. These receptors were collected from a man between 25 and 39 years old in good health and CMV-seronegative.

This clone was detected only once. The rearrangement links TRBV5-1 to TRBJ2-7; D unclear. The V end lost 0 bases, the J end lost 0 bases, and 16 bases lay between the germline ends. Germline CDR1 is SGHRS and CDR2 is YFSETQ. This CDR3 is built from 17 residues. The CDR3 loop reads CASSLVASPPLSYEQYF. CDR3 DNA: TGCGCCAGCAGCTTGGTAGCCTCGCCCCCTCTCTCCTACGAGCAGTACTTC.

V is TRBV9 and J is TRBJ2-5; the match to TRBD2 covers 9 bases. This CDR3 is built from 14 residues. V gave up 3 bases and J gave up 4 bases; unmatched junction bases: 4. Germline values: CDR1 SGDLS, CDR2 YYNGEE. For the CDR3, the DNA is TGTGCCAGCAGCGCCCTAGCGGGGAGAGAGACCCAGTACTTC. This encodes CASSALAGRETQYF.

The genes are TRBV27 and TRBJ2-5; 7 bases match TRBD2. The CDR3 is 16 residues long. The germline V gene has CDR1 MNHEY and CDR2 SMNVEV (reference sequence). V shed 6 bases and J 5 bases; nucleotides not matched to a gene: 15. The CDR3 nucleotides read TGTGCCAGCAGCCCCCCTAGCGGTCGGTCTGCCGAGACCCAGTACTTC. Its translation is CASSPPSGRSAETQYF.

The chain links TRBV5-1 to TRBJ2-1; TRBD2 matches 9 bases. V lost 5 bases and J lost 5; bases outside the gene matches: 5. CDR3 length: 14 residues. CDR1 and CDR2 from the germline V gene are SGHRS and YFSETQ. The CDR3 region has the DNA TGCGCCAGCAGTTTAGCGGGGGCCCACAATGAGCAGTTCTTC. It codes for CASSLAGAHNEQFF.

This chain uses TRBV5-4 with TRBJ1-4, with D possibly being TRBD1 (6 bases). This CDR3 spans 15 amino acids. CDR1 and CDR2 from the germline V gene are SGHNT and YYREEE (reference sequence). V lost 0 bases, J lost 7 bases, and 13 bases lay in between. Here the CDR3 reads CASSLGGHGFEKLFF. The CDR3 DNA sequence: TGTGCCAGCAGCTTGGGGGGACACGGTTTTGAAAAACTGTTTTTT.

This chain connects TRBV13 to TRBJ2-3, with 8 bases fitting TRBD1. CDR1 is PRHDT and CDR2 is FYEKMQ in the germline V gene (reference sequence). This CDR3 comprises 17 residues. The trim removed 5 bases at V and 2 bases at J, leaving 12 bases unmatched. The CDR3 coding sequence is TGTGCCAGCAGCACAAAGCGGACAGGGAAGAACACAGATACGCAGTATTTT. Translation gives CASSTKRTGKNTDTQYF.

This chain uses TRBV14 with TRBJ2-5; possibly TRBD1 for D (5 bases). The CDR3 totals 15 residues. The V end lost 3 bases, the J end lost 5 bases, and 16 bases lay between the germline ends. Germline CDR1 reads SGHDN; CDR2 reads FVKESK. CDR3 sequence (DNA): TGTGCCAGCAGCCAGCGGTCAGGGTCACGGGAGACCCAGTACTTC. It is translated as CASSQRSGSRETQYF. Supplemented by reference TRBV14 and TRBJ2-5, the full variable domain reads EAGVTQFPSHSVIEKGQTVTLRCDPISGHDNLYWYRRVMGKEIKFLLHFVKESKQDESGMPNNRFLAERTGGTYSTLKVQPAELEDSGVYFCASSQRSGSRETQYFGPGTRLLVL.

The CDR3 bases are TGTGCCAGCAGTCCCCGCGGGAAGGCAAGGAATCAGCCCCAGCATTTT. It encodes CASSPRGKARNQPQHF. The V and J genes are TRBV27 and TRBJ1-5; D gene ambiguous. This CDR3 contains 16 residues. Trimming pared 5 bases from V and 4 bases from J, leaving 18 bases between. From germline, CDR1 is MNHEY and CDR2 SMNVEV (reference sequence).

The gene calls are TRBV7-9 and TRBJ2-2, with D unresolved. V lost 1 base and J 0 bases, leaving 15 bases between the germline ends. The germline V gene encodes CDR1 SEHNR and CDR2 FQNEAQ (reference sequence). The CDR3 has 18 residues. The CDR3: CASSLENRATANTGELFF. The CDR3 nucleotides read TGTGCCAGCAGCTTAGAGAACAGAGCAACCGCGAACACCGGGGAGCTGTTTTTT.

This chain joins TRBV5-1 and TRBJ1-6; D is possibly TRBD1 (5 bases). The V end was cut by 4 bases, the J end by 8 bases, with 16 bases between. This CDR3 is built from 15 residues. CDR1 is SGHRS and CDR2 is YFSETQ in the germline V gene. The CDR3 DNA follows: TGCGCCAGCAGCCGGTCGGTGACAGAGGATTCACCCCTCCACTTT. Protein sequence: CASSRSVTEDSPLHF.

V usage is TRBV6-4 and J usage is TRBJ1-5; weak D call: TRBD1 (6 bases). The V end lost 6 bases, the J end lost 5 bases, and 14 bases lay between the germline ends. Germline CDR1 and CDR2: MRHNA and SNTAGT. The CDR3 extends over 14 amino acids. The CDR3 sequence: CASRYRVEYQPQHF. CDR3 sequence (DNA): TGTGCCAGCAGGTACAGGGTTGAATATCAGCCCCAGCATTTT.

This clone was seen a few times. The chain couples TRBV2 to TRBJ1-2; 7 nucleotides agree with TRBD1. The CDR3 length is 14 residues. The germline CDR1 and CDR2 sequences are SNHLY and FYNNEI. V was pared by 9 bases and J by 6 bases, with 13 bases of the junction left unmatched. Written as DNA, the CDR3 is TGTGCCAGTCGGGACAGAAGCCGTGAGAATGGCTACACCTTC. Residues: CASRDRSRENGYTF.

This chain uses TRBV5-1 with TRBJ1-1; 7 positions agree with TRBD1. Germline loops: CDR1 SGHRS, CDR2 YFSETQ. The CDR3 runs to 18 residues. V dropped 4 bases and J dropped 3; count of bases not matched to a gene: 18. CDR3 coding DNA: TGCGCCAGCAGCGCACCGCCGGGACAGCGACCAATGGACACTGAAGCTTTCTTT. The encoded protein is CASSAPPGQRPMDTEAFF.

CDR3 DNA: TGTGCCAGTAGTTTGACAGTGAACACTGAAGCTTTCTTT. Translating gives CASSLTVNTEAFF. The chain combines TRBV19 with TRBJ1-1; perhaps TRBD1 as D (5 bases). Germline CDR1 and CDR2: LNHDA and SQIVND (reference sequence). This CDR3 region has 13 residues. The V gene lost 5 bases and the J gene lost 0 bases, with 7 bases spanning the gap.

The rearrangement joins TRBV4-1 to TRBJ2-1; TRBD2 agrees at 8 bases. There are 16 residues in the CDR3. Germline-derived CDR1 and CDR2 are MGHRA and YSYEKL. Unmatched junction bases numbered 5, after V lost 2 bases and J lost 2 bases. The CDR3 region has the DNA TGCGCCAGCAGCCAATCCCCGGGACTAGCCTACAATGAGCAGTTCTTC. The encoded protein is CASSQSPGLAYNEQFF.

The V call is TRBV5-4, the J call TRBJ2-5, with 11 bases aligning to TRBD2. Germline-derived CDR1 and CDR2 are SGHNT and YYREEE (reference sequence). J lost 2 bases, V lost 2 bases, and 11 bases had no gene match. CDR3 length equals 18 residues. In nucleotides, the CDR3 is TGTGCCAGCAGCTTCTTTCCCGGACTAGCGGGTTCTCAAGAGACCCAGTACTTC. Translation gives CASSFFPGLAGSQETQYF.

The chain combines TRBV4-3 with TRBJ1-3, with TRBD1 identical over 7 bases. V lost 1 base and J lost 0; bases outside the gene matches: 3. Per the germline V gene, CDR1 is LGHNA and CDR2 is YSLEER. This CDR3 is 16 amino acids long. CDR3: CASSQGGQSSGNTIYF. CDR3 sequence (DNA): TGCGCCAGCAGCCAAGGGGGACAGAGCTCTGGAAACACCATATATTTT.

The chain employs TRBV29-1 and TRBJ2-5; tentatively, D is TRBD1 (6 bases). In germline, CDR1 is SQVTM, CDR2 ANQGSEA. The CDR3 loop spans 16 amino acids. The V end was cut by 6 bases, the J end by 1 base, with 21 bases between. As DNA, the CDR3 is TGCAGCGTAGTGTCCGCGAGAAAGACAGGCCAAGAGACCCAGTACTTC. This encodes CSVVSARKTGQETQYF.

The rearrangement links TRBV28 to TRBJ2-2, with TRBD1 matching 8 bases. Germline loops: CDR1 MDHEN, CDR2 SYDVKM. V was clipped by 7 bases and J by 1 base; unmatched bases: 5. This CDR3 contains 15 residues. CDR3 residues: CASTSGTGNTGELFF. The CDR3 DNA sequence: TGTGCCAGCACATCCGGGACAGGGAACACCGGGGAGCTGTTTTTT.

This chain links TRBV9 with TRBJ2-3, with D hard to call. This CDR3 has 12 amino acids. Germline V gives CDR1 SGDLS, CDR2 YYNGEE. V gave up 1 base and J gave up 5 bases, with 5 bases separating them. The CDR3 bases are TGTGCCAGCAGCGTATCAGGAGATACGCAGTATTTT. Translated, it gives CASSVSGDTQYF.

This chain connects TRBV20-1 to TRBJ2-3; 7 bases match TRBD2. The trim removed 4 bases at V and 10 bases at J, leaving 2 bases unmatched. CDR1 and CDR2 (germline): DFQATT, SNEGSKA (reference sequence). This CDR3 comprises 10 residues. DNA for the CDR3: TGCAGTGCTACACTAGCGCCGCAGTATTTT. Translated, it gives CSATLAPQYF.

This chain links TRBV7-2 with TRBJ2-1; 10 bases are shared with TRBD2. The ends lost 4 bases at V and 8 bases at J; junction bases unmatched: 5. Germline-derived CDR1 and CDR2 are SGHTA and FQGNSA. The CDR3 has 14 amino acids. The CDR3 loop is CASSSLGLADEQFF. DNA for the CDR3: TGTGCCAGCAGCTCCCTCGGACTAGCGGATGAGCAGTTCTTC.

The V call is TRBV25-1, the J call TRBJ2-5; TRBD2 matches 11 bases. CDR3 length equals 15 residues. V lost 4 bases to trimming and J lost 9 bases; unmatched junction nucleotides: 10. Germline V gives CDR1 MGHDK, CDR2 SYGVNS. The CDR3 loop is CASSVVLAGVGAQYF. The CDR3 region has the DNA TGTGCCAGCAGTGTCGTACTAGCGGGGGTAGGGGCCCAGTACTTC.

The chain carries TRBV10-3 and TRBJ1-1; 8 bases are shared with TRBD1. This CDR3 is 14 amino acids long. Germline CDR1 reads ENHRY; CDR2 reads SYGVKD. Unmatched junction bases numbered 8, after V lost 7 bases and J lost 4 bases. The CDR3 DNA sequence: TGTGCCATCACCACCGACAGGGGAGTCACTGAAGCTTTCTTT. Translation gives CAITTDRGVTEAFF.

The chain combines TRBV18 with TRBJ2-1, with a weak D call TRBD1 (5 bases). This CDR3 is built from 12 residues. Trimming removed 5 bases at V and 4 bases at J, with 6 bases between. Germline V gene lookup returns CDR1 KGHSH and CDR2 LQKENI. CDR3 coding DNA: TGTGCCAGCTCAACAGGTTACAATGAGCAGTTCTTC. This sequence encodes CASSTGYNEQFF.